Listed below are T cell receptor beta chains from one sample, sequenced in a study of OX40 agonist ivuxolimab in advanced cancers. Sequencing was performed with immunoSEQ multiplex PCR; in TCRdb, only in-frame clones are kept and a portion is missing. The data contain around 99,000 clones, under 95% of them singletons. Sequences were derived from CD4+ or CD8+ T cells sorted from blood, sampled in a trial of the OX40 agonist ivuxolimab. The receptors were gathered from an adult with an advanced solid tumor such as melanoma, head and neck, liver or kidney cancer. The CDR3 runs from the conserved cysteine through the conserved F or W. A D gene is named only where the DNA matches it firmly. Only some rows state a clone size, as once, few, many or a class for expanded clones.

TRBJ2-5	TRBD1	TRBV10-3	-	TGTGCCATCAGGCAGGGACAGGGAGAGACCCAGTACTTC	CAIRQGQGETQYF
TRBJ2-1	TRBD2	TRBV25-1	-	TGTGCCAGCAGTTCGACTAGCGGGAGAGAGTTCTTC	CASSSTSGREFF
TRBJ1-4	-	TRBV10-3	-	TGTGCCATCAGTGAGTCGGACAGTCCTAATGAAAAACTGTTTTTT	CAISESDSPNEKLFF
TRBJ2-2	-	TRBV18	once	TGTGCCAGCTCACCACCGGTCCTTTGGAACACCGGGGAGCTGTTTTTT	CASSPPVLWNTGELFF
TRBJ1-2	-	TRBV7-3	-	TGTGCCAGCAGCTTAACTGACAGGAACCCCTATGGCTACACCTTC	CASSLTDRNPYGYTF
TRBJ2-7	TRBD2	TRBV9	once	TGTGCCAGCAGCTTATCCGGGACTAGCTACGAGCAGTACTTC	CASSLSGTSYEQYF
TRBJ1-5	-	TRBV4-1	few	TGCGCCAGCAGCCAAGGGAACGGGTATCTCCAGCCCCAGCATTTT	CASSQGNGYLQPQHF
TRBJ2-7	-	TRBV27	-	TGTGCCAGCAGTTCGACAGCGAGCTCCTACGAGCAGTACTTC	CASSSTASSYEQYF
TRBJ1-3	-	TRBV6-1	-	TGTGCCAGCAGGGAGGTCTGGTCTGGAAACACCATATATTTT	CASREVWSGNTIYF
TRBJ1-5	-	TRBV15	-	TGTGCCACCAGCAGAGATCGGGGCATCGGGGGCAATCAGCCCCAGCATTTT	CATSRDRGIGGNQPQHF
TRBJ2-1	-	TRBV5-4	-	TGTGCCAGCAGCCTCGGCGACACCAGGTCAGGGAATGAGCAGTTCTTC	CASSLGDTRSGNEQFF
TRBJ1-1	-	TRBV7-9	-	TGTGCCAGCAGCTTAGGAGGGGTTATGAACACTGAAGCTTTCTTT	CASSLGGVMNTEAFF
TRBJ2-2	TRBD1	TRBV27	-	TGTGCCAGCAGTCGACAGGGGGGGACCGGGGAGCTGTTTTTT	CASSRQGGTGELFF
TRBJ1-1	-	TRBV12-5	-	TGTGCTAGTGGTTTAGACGGTTACACTGAAGCTTTCTTT	CASGLDGYTEAFF
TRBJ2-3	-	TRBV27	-	TGTGCCAGCAGTTCGGAAAACACAGATACGCAGTATTTT	CASSSENTDTQYF
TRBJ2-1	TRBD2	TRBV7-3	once	TGTGCCAGCAGCCCGCGCCGCGACGGGAGGAACTACAATGAGCAGTTCTTC	CASSPRRDGRNYNEQFF
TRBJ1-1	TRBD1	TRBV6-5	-	TGTGCCAGCAGTCAACCAGGGGGCCAGAACACTGAAGCTTTCTTT	CASSQPGGQNTEAFF
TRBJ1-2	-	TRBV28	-	TGTGCCAGCAGTAGTCCCTATGGCTACACCTTC	CASSSPYGYTF
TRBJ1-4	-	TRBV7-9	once	TGTGCCAGCAGCCTCGCCAGGGCTAATGAAAAACTGTTTTTT	CASSLARANEKLFF
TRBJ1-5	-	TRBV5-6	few	TGTGCCAGCAGCTCGGGAGATATTCAGCCCCAGCATTTT	CASSSGDIQPQHF
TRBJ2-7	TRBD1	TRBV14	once	TGTGCCAGCAGCCAAGCGACAGGGGGAAACTACGAGCAGTACTTC	CASSQATGGNYEQYF
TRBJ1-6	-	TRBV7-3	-	TGTGCCAGCAGCCAATATAATTCACCCCTCCACTTT	CASSQYNSPLHF
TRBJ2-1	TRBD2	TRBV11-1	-	TGTGCCAGCAGTTCGGGGACTAGCGGGAGCAAGCAGTTCTTC	CASSSGTSGSKQFF
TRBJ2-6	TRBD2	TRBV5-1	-	TGCGCCAGCAGCTTGACCGGGACTAGCGGGAGGGCTTCTGGGGCCAACGTCCTGACTTTC	CASSLTGTSGRASGANVLTF
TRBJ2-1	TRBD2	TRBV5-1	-	TGCGCCAGCAGCCCGCTAGCGGGAGGGCCTAATGAGCAGTTCTTC	CASSPLAGGPNEQFF
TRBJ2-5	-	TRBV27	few	TGTGCCAGCGGCGACAGTTTCCAAGAGACCCAGTACTTC	CASGDSFQETQYF
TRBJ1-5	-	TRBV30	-	TGTGCCTGGAGCGGCGGAGTCCCCGGACAGCCCCAGCATTTT	CAWSGGVPGQPQHF
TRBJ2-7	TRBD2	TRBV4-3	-	TGCGCCAGCAGCCACCAGGGCGGGACTAGCGGTACCGGGGAGCAGTACTTC	CASSHQGGTSGTGEQYF
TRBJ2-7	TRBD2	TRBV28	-	TGTGCCAGCAGCTCGGGGGCTAGCGGGAGTCTTTACGAGCAGTACTTC	CASSSGASGSLYEQYF
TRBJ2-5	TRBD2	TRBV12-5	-	TGTGCTAGTGGCCTGGGGACTAGCGGGAGGGCAGAGACCCAGTACTTC	CASGLGTSGRAETQYF
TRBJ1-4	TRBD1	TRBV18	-	TGTGCCAGCTCAACGGGACAGGGGGCCAATAATGAAAAACTGTTTTTT	CASSTGQGANNEKLFF
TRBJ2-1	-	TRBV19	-	TGTGCCAGTAGTCCCTTAAGGAGTGCGACGGGTGAGCAGTTCTTC	CASSPLRSATGEQFF
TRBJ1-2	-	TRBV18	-	TGTGCCAGCTCACCAGGGGGAACCACTCCCTATAACTATGGCTACACCTTC	CASSPGGTTPYNYGYTF
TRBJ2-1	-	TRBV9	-	TGTGCCAGCAGCGTAGGAGGGACTGGAAACAATGAGCAGTTCTTC	CASSVGGTGNNEQFF
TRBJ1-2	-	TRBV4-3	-	TGCGCCAGCAGCCAAGCCACAGAACCCACCTATGGCTACACCTTC	CASSQATEPTYGYTF
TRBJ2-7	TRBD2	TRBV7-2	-	TGTGCCAGCAGCCCAGAGGGGCGGGAGGGCTCCTACGAGCAGTACTTC	CASSPEGREGSYEQYF
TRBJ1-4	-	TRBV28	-	TGTGCCAGCACCCTCAGGGTTAATGAAAAACTGTTTTTT	CASTLRVNEKLFF
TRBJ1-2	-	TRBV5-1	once	TGCGCCAGCAGCTCCAGGGCCAACTATGGCTACACCTTC	CASSSRANYGYTF
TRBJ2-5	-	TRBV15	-	TGTGCCACCAGCCCAGGGGCGGGAGCCACTCAAGAGACCCAGTACTTC	CATSPGAGATQETQYF
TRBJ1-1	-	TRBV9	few	TGTGCCAGCAGCGTAGATGGGGGCACTGAAGCTTTCTTT	CASSVDGGTEAFF
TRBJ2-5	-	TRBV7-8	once	TGTGCCAGCAGGCGGGACTCCACCGAGGAGACCCAGTACTTC	CASRRDSTEETQYF
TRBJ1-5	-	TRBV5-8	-	TGTGCCAGCAGCTACAGGGCGGGCAATCAGCCCCAGCATTTT	CASSYRAGNQPQHF